Shown below are 17 T cell receptor beta chains from a single sample sequenced in a study of a mutant IDH1 vaccine in newly diagnosed glioma. The time point here: baseline, week 1 (first vaccination visit). Sample treatment: pre-vaccination baseline after standard-of-care therapy. Method: immunoSEQ multiplex PCR; TCRdb's copy keeps in-frame clones and lacks some. The top ten clones hold 18% of a sample with fewer than 45,000 clones, approximately 92% of them seen once. Sequencing used PBMCs, obtained from a glioma patient treated with radiotherapy, temozolomide or both. These receptors came from a man in his late teens or twenties with glioma.

The chain carries TRBV2 and TRBJ1-1; D is unresolved. CDR1 and CDR2 from the germline V gene are SNHLY and FYNNEI. The ends were cut back, 4 bases at V and 5 bases at J, with 17 bases in the middle. CDR3 length: 15 amino acids. The CDR3 bases are TGTGCCAGCAGTGTCGAAGGTGGTCGGTCTACTGAAGCTTTCTTT. It specifies CASSVEGGRSTEAFF.

This clone was seen a few times. This sequence joins TRBV19 and TRBJ1-1; 10 positions match TRBD1. V lost 4 bases and J lost 1; bases outside the gene matches: 3. Germline CDR1 is LNHDA and CDR2 is SQIVND (reference sequence). The CDR3 extends over 15 amino acids. In DNA, the CDR3 is TGTGCCAGTAGTACCCGGGACAGGGGGAACACTGAAGCTTTCTTT. Protein: CASSTRDRGNTEAFF.

CDR3: CASSPPGELFF. The CDR3 region has the DNA TGTGCCAGCAGCCCCCCCGGGGAGCTGTTTTTT. The chain links TRBV11-2 to TRBJ2-2; D gene uncertain. Germline loops: CDR1 SGHAT, CDR2 FQNNGV. The CDR3 has 11 amino acids. V lost 5 bases, J lost 6 bases, and 4 bases lay in between.

V gene TRBV6-6 combines with J gene TRBJ2-2; D might be TRBD2 (6 bases). This CDR3 is 14 amino acids long. From germline, CDR1 is MNHNY and CDR2 SVGAGI (reference sequence). Trimming pared 5 bases from V and 4 bases from J, leaving 11 bases between. CDR3 protein: CASSPQGGTGELFF. The CDR3 bases are TGTGCCAGCAGTCCGCAGGGAGGCACCGGGGAGCTGTTTTTT.

The chain employs TRBV2 and TRBJ2-1; either TRBD1 or TRBD2 may supply D (6 bases each). The V gene lost 5 bases and the J gene lost 0 bases, with 11 bases spanning the gap. Germline V CDR1 and CDR2: SNHLY, FYNNEI. The CDR3 covers 15 residues. The CDR3 here is CASSRGGSSYNEQFF. DNA for the CDR3: TGTGCCAGCAGTCGAGGGGGGAGCTCCTACAATGAGCAGTTCTTC.

The CDR3 coding sequence is TGTGCCAGCAGCCCCGGGCCCTATTATGGCTACACCTTC. This codes for CASSPGPYYGYTF. The chain joins TRBV7-6 to TRBJ1-2; unclear D gene. Per germline, CDR1 SGHVS and CDR2 FNYEAQ. The V end lost 5 bases, the J end lost 5 bases, and 12 bases lay between the germline ends. The CDR3 has 13 residues.

V gene TRBV27 combines with J gene TRBJ1-2, with D possibly TRBD1 on 6 matching bases. The CDR3 is 15 residues long. The germline gives CDR1 MNHEY, CDR2 SMNVEV (reference sequence). The V end lost 6 bases, the J end lost 5 bases, and 19 bases lay between the germline ends. In DNA, the CDR3 is TGTGCCAGCAGACCACAGGGATCCCCTCTATATGGCTACACCTTC. It encodes CASRPQGSPLYGYTF.

This chain uses TRBV29-1 with TRBJ2-1; no clear D gene. Trimming took 0 bases from V and 2 from J, leaving 14 bases between them. Germline V gives CDR1 SQVTM, CDR2 ANQGSEA. The length of the CDR3 is 16 residues. The CDR3 nucleotides are TGCAGCGTTGAAGATCTAATCCGCGGAACCTACAATGAGCAGTTCTTC. Translated: CSVEDLIRGTYNEQFF.

Only one count was recorded for this clone. The chain carries TRBV27 and TRBJ1-1, with TRBD1 identical over 11 bases. CDR1 is MNHEY and CDR2 is SMNVEV in the germline V gene (reference sequence). The CDR3 is made up of 16 amino acids. The trim removed 6 bases at V and 4 bases at J, leaving 10 bases unmatched. CDR3 loop: CASSTPLGTGGTEAFF. For the CDR3, the DNA is TGTGCCAGCAGCACTCCATTGGGGACAGGGGGCACTGAAGCTTTCTTT.

This clone was counted a single time. The rearrangement joins TRBV5-4 to TRBJ1-2, with D perhaps TRBD1 (5 bases). The CDR3 runs 14 residues. Per germline, CDR1 SGHNT and CDR2 YYREEE (reference sequence). V shed 4 bases and J shed 8 bases, with 18 bases lying between them. CDR3 sequence: CASSGTGTFGGYTF. In DNA form, the CDR3 reads TGTGCCAGCAGCGGGACCGGGACTTTTGGGGGCTACACCTTC.

The V and J genes are TRBV5-6 and TRBJ1-4; the match to TRBD1 covers 8 bases. The CDR3 covers 14 residues. The V gene's germline CDR1 is SGHDT and CDR2 YYEEEE. Germline trimming cut 0 bases from V and 8 bases from J; bases unmatched to any gene: 3. The CDR3 loop reads CASSLGQGLEKLFF. The CDR3 DNA sequence: TGTGCCAGCAGCTTGGGACAGGGGCTCGAAAAACTGTTTTTT.

This chain links TRBV4-2 with TRBJ1-1, with D hard to call. The CDR3 runs to 14 residues. Germline V gives CDR1 LGHNA, CDR2 YNFKEQ. Trimming shortened V by 4 bases and J by 5 bases, and 14 bases separated the two germline ends. The CDR3 loop is CASSRTSAATEAFF. The CDR3 DNA reads as TGTGCCAGCAGCCGGACTTCCGCGGCGACTGAAGCTTTCTTT.

DNA for the CDR3: TGTGCCAGTAGTAGTACAGGTAACAATCAGCCCCAGCATTTT. Protein: CASSSTGNNQPQHF. The chain carries TRBV19 and TRBJ1-5, with a tentative D call TRBD1 (5 bases). Trimming removed 4 bases at V and 3 bases at J, with 10 bases between. CDR1 is LNHDA, CDR2 SQIVND, per germline (reference sequence). The CDR3 consists of 14 residues.

For this clone: Other DNA sequences from this sample encode an identical CDR3 as well. J is TRBJ1-5 and V is TRBV19; D remains ambiguous. This CDR3 spans 13 amino acids. V dropped 2 bases and J dropped 7 bases, with 9 bases sitting between them. The germline V gene has CDR1 LNHDA and CDR2 SQIVND (reference sequence). CDR3 amino acids: CASSIRGNQPQHF. CDR3 nucleotides: TGTGCCAGTAGTATACGAGGGAACCAGCCCCAGCATTTT.

The V call is TRBV6-5, the J call TRBJ1-2, with D unresolved. Trimming pared 5 bases from V and 7 bases from J, leaving 20 bases between. CDR3 length: 15 residues. Germline V gene lookup returns CDR1 MNHEY and CDR2 SVGAGI. The CDR3 reads CASSKDAMGWVGYTF. DNA of the CDR3: TGTGCCAGCAGTAAGGACGCCATGGGGTGGGTTGGCTACACCTTC.

The CDR3 DNA follows: TGCGCCAGCAGCCAAGATGGGGGGCAGGGAGTTGAAGCTTTCTTT. This gives the protein CASSQDGGQGVEAFF. The chain uses TRBV4-3 and TRBJ1-1; weak D call: TRBD1 (6 bases). CDR3 size: 15 residues. CDR1 and CDR2 from the germline V gene are LGHNA and YSLEER. With 0 bases removed from V and 7 bases from J, the gap between germline ends came to 15 bases.

The rearrangement joins TRBV30 to TRBJ2-7, with 8 bases fitting TRBD2. Trimming took 0 bases from V and 6 from J; bases not matched to a gene: 10. CDR3 size: 15 residues. Germline V gene lookup returns CDR1 GTSNPN and CDR2 SVGIG (reference sequence). CDR3 sequence (DNA): TGTGCCTGGAGTGTAAGTTCGGGAGGGCTCCGCGAGCAGTACTTC. The encoded protein is CAWSVSSGGLREQYF.